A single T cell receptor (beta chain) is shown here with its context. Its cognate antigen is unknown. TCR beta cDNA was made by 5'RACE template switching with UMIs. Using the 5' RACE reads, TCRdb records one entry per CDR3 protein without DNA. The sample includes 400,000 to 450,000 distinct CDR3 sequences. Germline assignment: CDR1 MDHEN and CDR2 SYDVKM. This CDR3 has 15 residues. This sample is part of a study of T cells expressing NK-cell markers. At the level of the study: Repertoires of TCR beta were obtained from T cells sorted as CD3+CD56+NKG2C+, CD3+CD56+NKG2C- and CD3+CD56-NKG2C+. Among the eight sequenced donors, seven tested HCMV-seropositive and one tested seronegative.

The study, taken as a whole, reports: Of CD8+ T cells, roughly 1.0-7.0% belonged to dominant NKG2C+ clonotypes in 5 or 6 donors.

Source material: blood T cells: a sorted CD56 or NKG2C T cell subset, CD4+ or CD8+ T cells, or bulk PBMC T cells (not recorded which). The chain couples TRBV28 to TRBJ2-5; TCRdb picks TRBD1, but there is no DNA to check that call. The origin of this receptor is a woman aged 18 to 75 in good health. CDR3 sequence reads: CASSLKGGLQETQYF. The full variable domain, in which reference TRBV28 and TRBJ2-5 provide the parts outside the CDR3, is DVKVTQSSRYLVKRTGEKVFLECVQDMDHENMFWYRQDPGLGLRLIYFSYDVKMKEKGDIPEGYSVSREKKERFSLILESASTNQTSMYLCASSLKGGLQETQYFGPGTRLLVL.